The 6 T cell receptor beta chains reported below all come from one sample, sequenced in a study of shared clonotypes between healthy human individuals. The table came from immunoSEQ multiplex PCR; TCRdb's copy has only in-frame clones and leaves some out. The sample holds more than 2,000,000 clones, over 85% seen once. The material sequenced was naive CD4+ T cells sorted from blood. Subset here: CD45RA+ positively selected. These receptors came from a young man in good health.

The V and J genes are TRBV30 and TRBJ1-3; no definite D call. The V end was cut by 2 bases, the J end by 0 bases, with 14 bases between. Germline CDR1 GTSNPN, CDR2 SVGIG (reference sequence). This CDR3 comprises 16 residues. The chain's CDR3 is CAWSLRRRLSGNTIYF. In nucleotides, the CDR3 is TGTGCCTGGAGTCTTCGGCGTCGACTCTCTGGAAACACCATATATTTT.

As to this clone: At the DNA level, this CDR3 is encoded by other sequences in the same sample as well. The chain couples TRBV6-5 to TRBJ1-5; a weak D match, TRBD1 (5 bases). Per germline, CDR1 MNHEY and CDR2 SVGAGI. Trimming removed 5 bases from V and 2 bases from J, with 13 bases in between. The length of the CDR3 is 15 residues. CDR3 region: CASSPGTGGNQPQHF. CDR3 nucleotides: TGTGCCAGCAGTCCCGGGACCGGAGGCAATCAGCCCCAGCATTTT.

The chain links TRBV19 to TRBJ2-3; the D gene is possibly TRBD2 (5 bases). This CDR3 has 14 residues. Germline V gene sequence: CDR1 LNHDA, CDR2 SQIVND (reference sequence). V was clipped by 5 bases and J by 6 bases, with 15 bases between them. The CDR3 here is CASSLPGEWDTQYF. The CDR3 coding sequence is TGTGCCAGTAGTCTCCCCGGGGAGTGGGATACGCAGTATTTT.

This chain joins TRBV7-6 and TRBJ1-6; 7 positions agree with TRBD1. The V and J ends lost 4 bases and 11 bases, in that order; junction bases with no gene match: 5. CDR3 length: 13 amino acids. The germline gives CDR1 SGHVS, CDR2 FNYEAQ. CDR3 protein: CASSYTGDTPLHF. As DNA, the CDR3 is TGTGCCAGCAGCTACACAGGGGATACACCCCTCCACTTT.

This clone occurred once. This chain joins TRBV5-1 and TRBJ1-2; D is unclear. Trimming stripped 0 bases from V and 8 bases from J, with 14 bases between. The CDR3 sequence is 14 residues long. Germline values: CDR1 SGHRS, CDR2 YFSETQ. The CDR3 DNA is TGCGCCAGCAGCTTGGCCGGGCGGGGATCCGGCTACACCTTC. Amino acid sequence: CASSLAGRGSGYTF.

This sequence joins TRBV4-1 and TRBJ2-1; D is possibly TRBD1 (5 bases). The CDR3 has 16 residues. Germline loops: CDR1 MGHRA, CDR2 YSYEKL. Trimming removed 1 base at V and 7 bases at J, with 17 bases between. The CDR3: CASSQVGRNLGNEQFF. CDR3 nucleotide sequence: TGCGCCAGCAGCCAAGTGGGGCGAAATCTGGGGAATGAGCAGTTCTTC.